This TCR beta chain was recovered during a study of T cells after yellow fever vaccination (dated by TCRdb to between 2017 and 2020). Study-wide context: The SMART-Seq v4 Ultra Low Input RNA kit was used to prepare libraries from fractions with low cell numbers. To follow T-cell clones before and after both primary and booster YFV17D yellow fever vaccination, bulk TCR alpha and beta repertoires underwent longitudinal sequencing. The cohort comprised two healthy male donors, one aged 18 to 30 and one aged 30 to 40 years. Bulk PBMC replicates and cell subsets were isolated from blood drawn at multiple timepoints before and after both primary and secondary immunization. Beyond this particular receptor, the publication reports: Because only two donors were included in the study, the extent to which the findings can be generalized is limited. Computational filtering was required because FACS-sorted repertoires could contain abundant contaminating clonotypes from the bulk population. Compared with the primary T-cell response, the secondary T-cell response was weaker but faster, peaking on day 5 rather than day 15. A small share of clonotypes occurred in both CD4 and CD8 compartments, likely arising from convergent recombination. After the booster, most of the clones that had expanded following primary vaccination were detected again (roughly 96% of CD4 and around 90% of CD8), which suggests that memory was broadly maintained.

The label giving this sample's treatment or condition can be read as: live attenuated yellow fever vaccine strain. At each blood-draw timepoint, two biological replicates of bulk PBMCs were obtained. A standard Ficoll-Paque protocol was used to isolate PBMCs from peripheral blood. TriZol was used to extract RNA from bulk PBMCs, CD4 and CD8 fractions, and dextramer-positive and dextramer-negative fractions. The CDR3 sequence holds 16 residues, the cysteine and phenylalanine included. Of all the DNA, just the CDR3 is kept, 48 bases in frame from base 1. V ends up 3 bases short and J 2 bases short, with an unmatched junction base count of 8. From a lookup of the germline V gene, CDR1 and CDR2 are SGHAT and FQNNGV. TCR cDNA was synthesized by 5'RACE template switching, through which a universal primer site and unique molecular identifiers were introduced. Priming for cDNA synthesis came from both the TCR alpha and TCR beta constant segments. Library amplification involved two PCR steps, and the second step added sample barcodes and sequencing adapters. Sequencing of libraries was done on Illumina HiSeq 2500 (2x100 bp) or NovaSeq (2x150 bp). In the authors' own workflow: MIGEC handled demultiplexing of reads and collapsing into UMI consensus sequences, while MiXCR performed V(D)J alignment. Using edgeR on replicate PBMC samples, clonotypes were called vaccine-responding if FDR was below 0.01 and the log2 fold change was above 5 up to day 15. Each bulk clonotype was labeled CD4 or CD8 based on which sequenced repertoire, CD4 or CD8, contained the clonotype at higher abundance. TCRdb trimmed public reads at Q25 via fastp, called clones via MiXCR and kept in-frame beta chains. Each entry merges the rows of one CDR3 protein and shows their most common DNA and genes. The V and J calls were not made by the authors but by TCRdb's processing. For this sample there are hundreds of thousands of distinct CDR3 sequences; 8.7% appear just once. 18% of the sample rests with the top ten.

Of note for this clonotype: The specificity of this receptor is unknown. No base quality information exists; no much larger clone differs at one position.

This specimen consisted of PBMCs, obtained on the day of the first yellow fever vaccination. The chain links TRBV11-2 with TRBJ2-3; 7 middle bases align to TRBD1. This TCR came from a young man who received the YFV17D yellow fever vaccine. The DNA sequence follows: TGTGCCAGCAGCTTTATACAGGGGTCGGTCACAGATACGCAGTATTTT. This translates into CASSFIQGSVTDTQYF.